Sequencing of this TCR beta chain was carried out in a study of blood T cell repertoires in COVID-19. The overall study: Samples came from the United States, Italy and Spain, spanning acute and convalescent COVID-19. The analysed material was cDNA or gDNA that came from T cells, B-cell-depleted T cells, or PBMCs.

The length of the CDR3 is 17 residues. Deletions cut 6 bases from V and 3 bases from J, with 23 bases between. CDR1 is MDHEN, CDR2 SYDVKM, per germline. Original handling: Amplifying reference gene primers gave estimates of nucleated cell counts. Produced via immunoSEQ multiplex PCR; TCRdb's table is partial and in-frame only. V, J and clone size are those of that table, while D and trimming were read from the DNA. The sample holds 360,000 or so clones, 85% to 90% seen once. Participants spanned ages 18 to 89 years and resided in roughly 22 US areas. Sequenced input: PBMCs or T cells enriched from blood (not recorded which). V and J are TRBV28 and TRBJ2-5; TRBD2 is a possible D gene (6 bases). This clonotype was sampled from a woman in her 30s who had been exposed to COVID-19. CDR3 sequence: CASSPWGEAVTKETQYF. The CDR3 coding sequence is TGTGCCAGCAGCCCCTGGGGGGAAGCGGTGACCAAAGAGACCCAGTACTTC.